This T cell receptor (beta chain) was profiled in a study of radiation and T cells in renal cell carcinoma. This clone has a handful of counts. Its cognate antigen is unknown. General observations from the study: In blood, top tumor clones expanded by 2 weeks, shrinking by 4. Baseline intratumoral clonotype presence is unknown without pretreatment biopsies.

The time point: blood 4 weeks post-SBRT, at nephrectomy. Treatment here: 15 Gy SBRT to primary tumor, nephrectomy 4 weeks later. After SBRT, blood was collected at 2 and 4 weeks, plus baseline. V shed 2 bases, J shed 4 bases, and the junction held 6 bases outside the gene matches. The CDR3 is 16 amino acids. CDR1 and CDR2 from the germline V gene are SEHNR and FQNEAQ (reference sequence). TCRdb's copy holds only in-frame clones and misses some; the assay was immunoSEQ multiplex PCR. The sample yields about 77,000 clones, approximately 87% seen once. Sequencing was performed on blood, taken from a patient whose treatment included radiotherapy and nephrectomy. This rearrangement joins TRBV7-9 to TRBJ1-4; 8 positions agree with TRBD1. The sequence was collected from a woman aged 55-70 years with renal cell carcinoma. CDR3 bases: TGTGCCAGCAGCTTAAGTAGGGACAGGAATAATGAAAAACTGTTTTTT. This translates into CASSLSRDRNNEKLFF.